The 27 T cell receptor beta chains in this list originate from one sample, sequenced in a study of breast tumors, draining lymph nodes, adjacent tissues. Samples came from axillary lymph nodes draining the breast cancer. TCRdb itself ran the multiplex PCR reads through MiXCR, one entry per CDR3 protein. The sample yields under 150,000 distinct CDR3 sequences, around 20% seen once. Sequenced input: axillary lymph node tissue. Receptor source: a female donor with breast cancer. Some clones in this sample may be carry-over from other donors' samples.

The table lists this clonotype with many counts. This chain joins TRBV6-1 and TRBJ2-1, with 7 bases lining up with TRBD2. The CDR3 has 18 residues. V shed 2 bases and J 2 bases; nucleotides not matched to a gene: 12. Germline V gene lookup returns CDR1 MNHNS and CDR2 SASEGT. CDR3 protein: CASSESVWEGPTYNEQFF. In DNA, the CDR3 is TGTGCCAGCAGTGAATCGGTATGGGAGGGCCCCACCTACAATGAGCAGTTCTTC.

This clonotype was observed many times. CDR3 residues: CSASGFVDNEQFF. Here the CDR3 DNA reads TGCAGTGCTAGCGGGTTTGTGGACAATGAGCAGTTCTTC. The genes are TRBV20-1 and TRBJ2-1; D ambiguous. The CDR3 has 13 amino acids. V dropped 3 bases and J dropped 5 bases, with 11 bases sitting between them. Germline assignment: CDR1 DFQATT and CDR2 SNEGSKA (reference sequence).

This clonotype was seen ten or more times. The chain carries TRBV5-1 and TRBJ2-6; maybe TRBD1 (6 bases). CDR3 length: 19 residues. In germline, CDR1 is SGHRS, CDR2 YFSETQ. Trimming pared 4 bases from V and 0 bases from J, leaving 20 bases between. The CDR3 protein is CASSTHIQGHVSGANVLTF. The CDR3 region has the DNA TGCGCCAGCAGCACACACATACAGGGTCACGTCTCTGGGGCCAACGTCCTGACTTTC.

On this clonotype: A read error may be the cause here, since a much bigger clone is one base away. The chain links TRBV20-1 to TRBJ1-2, with 7 bases identical to TRBD1. The CDR3 sequence is 13 residues long. CDR1 DFQATT and CDR2 SNEGSKA come from the germline V gene (reference sequence). The V gene end was trimmed by 8 bases and the J gene end by 3 bases; junction bases not matched to a gene: 9. The CDR3 reads CSPRDSSDYGYTF. The CDR3 bases are TGCAGTCCGAGGGACAGTTCTGACTATGGCTACACCTTC.

This clonotype was seen a few times. With a much larger clone just one base away, this may be a read error. J is TRBJ2-7 and V is TRBV7-6; D remains ambiguous. The CDR3 is 15 residues long. V was shortened by 4 bases and J by 0 bases, with 13 bases between the two germline ends. CDR1 and CDR2 from the germline V gene are SGHVS and FNYEAQ. Here the CDR3 reads CASSSGSDSSYEQYF. The DNA of the CDR3 is TGTGCCAGCAGCTCCGGATCGGATAGCTCCTACGAGCAGTACTTC.

This chain connects TRBV28 to TRBJ1-5; TRBD1 is a possible D gene (5 bases). CDR1 is MDHEN, CDR2 SYDVKM, per germline. V lost 10 bases, J lost 4 bases, and 14 bases lay in between. This CDR3 is built from 13 residues. The CDR3 loop reads CATSMGGNQPQHF. The CDR3 DNA follows: TGTGCCACCTCCATGGGGGGGAATCAGCCCCAGCATTTT.

This clonotype was counted at least ten times. The rearrangement joins TRBV24-1 to TRBJ1-5; possible D gene TRBD1, 6 bases. The CDR3 extends over 15 amino acids. Deletions cut 9 bases from V and 4 bases from J, with 18 bases between. Per the germline V gene, CDR1 is KGHDR and CDR2 is SFDVKD. CDR3 in amino acids: CATFLTGQYNQPQHF. The DNA of the CDR3 is TGTGCCACCTTCTTAACCGGACAGTATAATCAGCCCCAGCATTTT.

Many counts were recorded for this clonotype. V and J are TRBV20-1 and TRBJ2-7; D unresolved. There are 16 residues in the CDR3. V was cut by 2 bases and J by 5 bases, with 22 bases left in between. Germline lookup yields CDR1 DFQATT and CDR2 SNEGSKA (reference sequence). The CDR3 coding sequence is TGCAGTGCTAGATTGCCGGGTAGTACGTTTATGGACGAGCAGTACTTC. This gives the protein CSARLPGSTFMDEQYF.

This clonotype occurred many times. This sequence joins TRBV24-1 and TRBJ2-3; D unresolved. V shed 6 bases and J shed 0 bases, with 9 bases lying between them. Germline V gene sequence: CDR1 KGHDR, CDR2 SFDVKD. This CDR3 spans 14 amino acids. CDR3 amino acids: CATSHASSTDTQYF. The CDR3 DNA follows: TGTGCCACCAGTCACGCTTCTAGCACAGATACGCAGTATTTT.

This clonotype was observed many times. V is TRBV5-1 and J is TRBJ2-1; 12 positions agree with TRBD2. CDR1 and CDR2 from the germline V gene are SGHRS and YFSETQ. The J segment lost 7 bases and the V segment lost 4 bases, leaving 9 bases of the junction unmatched. The CDR3 sequence is 16 residues long. CDR3 sequence reads: CASSGGLAGYGNEQFF. The CDR3 coding sequence is TGCGCCAGCAGCGGTGGACTAGCGGGGTACGGGAATGAGCAGTTCTTC.

For this clonotype: A much larger clone sits a single nucleotide away, making a read error possible. V is TRBV5-1 and J is TRBJ2-5; D is unclear. CDR3 size: 13 residues. Looked up from germline, CDR1 is SGHRS and CDR2 is YFSETQ. The ends were cut back, 2 bases at V and 9 bases at J, with 14 bases in the middle. In DNA form, the CDR3 reads TGCGCCAGCAGCTTAGACGACCTCGAGGCCCAGTACTTC. Encoded protein: CASSLDDLEAQYF.

This clonotype was detected ten times or more. The chain couples TRBV7-3 to TRBJ2-1; D is perhaps TRBD2 (5 bases). Between the trimmed V and J ends, which lost 5 bases and 9 bases, there was a span of 11 bases. Germline assignment: CDR1 SGHTA and CDR2 FQGTGA. CDR3 length: 12 amino acids. CDR3 sequence (DNA): TGTGCCAGCAGCACGGACTCTGGTGAGCAGTTCTTC. Its translation is CASSTDSGEQFF.

This clonotype was recorded many times. The J gene is TRBJ2-3, the V gene TRBV2, with 12 bases lining up with TRBD2. The V and J ends lost 4 bases and 3 bases, in that order; junction bases with no gene match: 2. CDR1 is SNHLY, CDR2 FYNNEI, per germline. This CDR3 comprises 15 residues. In nucleotides, the CDR3 is TGTGCCAGCAGTGTTGGACTAGCGGGAACAGATACGCAGTATTTT. Translation gives CASSVGLAGTDTQYF.

At least ten counts were recorded for this clonotype. This chain connects TRBV6-6 to TRBJ2-1; 11 positions match TRBD2. Trimming at V came to 5 bases and at J to 9 bases, leaving 6 bases not matched to a gene. Germline V gene data show CDR1 as MNHNY and CDR2 as SVGAGI (reference sequence). The CDR3 has 14 amino acids. CDR3 DNA: TGTGCCAGCAGTCAACTAGCGGGAGTAGGTGAGCAGTTCTTC. This translates into CASSQLAGVGEQFF.

This clonotype was recorded at least ten times. The chain recombines TRBV5-5 with TRBJ2-1; TRBD1 matches 9 bases. This CDR3 has 16 residues. Per germline, CDR1 SGHKS and CDR2 YYEKEE (reference sequence). Germline trimming cut 1 base from V and 3 bases from J; bases unmatched to any gene: 5. The CDR3 nucleotides read TGTGCCAGCAGCTTGTTGGGACAGGGTGTCTACAATGAGCAGTTCTTC. Its protein is CASSLLGQGVYNEQFF.

This clonotype was seen ten or more times. This chain links TRBV19 with TRBJ1-5; D ambiguous. The CDR3 contains 14 residues. V was pared by 7 bases and J by 6 bases, with 16 bases between. Germline assignment: CDR1 LNHDA and CDR2 SQIVND (reference sequence). CDR3 DNA sequence: TGTGCCAGTACCTTTGGAGGGCGCAGTCAGCCCCAGCATTTT. This gives the protein CASTFGGRSQPQHF. Combining the CDR3 with reference TRBV19 and TRBJ1-5 gives the whole variable domain DGGITQSPKYLFRKEGQNVTLSCEQNLNHDAMYWYRQDPGQGLRLIYYSQIVNDFQKGDIAEGYSVSREKKESFPLTVTSAQKNPTAFYLCASTFGGRSQPQHFGDGTRLSIL.

Many counts were recorded for this clonotype. The rearrangement joins TRBV7-8 to TRBJ2-5; 11 bases map to TRBD1. V shed 4 bases and J 1 base; nucleotides not matched to a gene: 5. Germline CDR1 and CDR2: SGHVS and FQNEAQ. The CDR3 consists of 16 residues. CDR3 sequence (DNA): TGTGCCAGCAGCTCCCCGGGACAGGGGGTCCAAGAGACCCAGTACTTC. Encoded protein: CASSSPGQGVQETQYF.

On this clonotype: A much larger clone lies one base from this, so it may be a read error. The CDR3 loop is CARGPTGELFF. The CDR3 coding sequence is TGTGCCCGCGGCCCCACCGGGGAGCTGTTTTTT. This chain joins TRBV7-9 and TRBJ2-2, with D hard to call. With 11 bases removed from V and 4 bases from J, the gap between germline ends came to 8 bases. This CDR3 has 11 amino acids. The germline CDR1 and CDR2 sequences are SEHNR and FQNEAQ (reference sequence).

The rearrangement joins TRBV6-1 to TRBJ2-5; perhaps TRBD1 as D (6 bases). The CDR3 contains 13 residues. The V gene lost 3 bases and the J gene lost 5 bases, with 10 bases spanning the gap. CDR1 is MNHNS, CDR2 SASEGT, per germline. CDR3 protein: CASSEHRGETQYF. CDR3 sequence (DNA): TGTGCCAGCAGTGAGCATAGGGGGGAGACCCAGTACTTC.

This clonotype has ten or more counts. The CDR3 protein is CASSQGLGIHNEQFF. As DNA, the CDR3 is TGCGCCAGCAGCCAAGGTCTGGGGATCCACAATGAGCAGTTCTTC. The chain recombines TRBV4-1 with TRBJ2-1; D is ambiguous. This CDR3 is 15 amino acids long. The V gene's germline CDR1 is MGHRA and CDR2 YSYEKL. Trimming removed 1 base from V and 5 bases from J, with 12 bases in between.

The chain joins TRBV4-1 to TRBJ2-1; 7 bases agree with TRBD2. CDR1 MGHRA and CDR2 YSYEKL come from the germline V gene. V lost 3 bases and J lost 7; bases outside the gene matches: 15. This CDR3 has 17 residues. Written as DNA, the CDR3 is TGCGCCAGCAGCCACCGTCCTAATGGGAGGGAGATAAATGAGCAGTTCTTC. As protein: CASSHRPNGREINEQFF.

The chain employs TRBV7-3 and TRBJ2-7; D is perhaps TRBD1 (6 bases). Trimming left V 4 bases short and J 3 bases short, with 16 bases between. CDR3 length: 15 residues. CDR1 SGHTA and CDR2 FQGTGA come from the germline V gene. The CDR3 sequence is CASSSTGNPRYEQYF. DNA of the CDR3: TGTGCCAGCAGCTCTACAGGGAATCCACGCTACGAGCAGTACTTC.

As for this clonotype: A much larger clonotype is one base distant, so this may be a read error. The CDR3 loop reads CASLLAGGADTRYF. The CDR3 DNA is TGTGCCAGCCTGCTAGCGGGGGGGGCAGATACGCGGTATTTT. The rearrangement uses TRBV6-1 and TRBJ2-3; 12 bases line up with TRBD2. CDR1 and CDR2 from the germline V gene are MNHNS and SASEGT. The CDR3 totals 14 residues.

Comments on this clonotype: This clone may be a read error of a much larger clone one base away. CDR3 sequence (DNA): TGCAGTGCTAGAGATCTCCTAGCGGGAGTAGTCTACAGTGAGCAGTTCTTC. Protein sequence: CSARDLLAGVVYSEQFF. The gene calls are TRBV20-1 and TRBJ2-1; the match to TRBD2 covers 10 bases. Germline CDR1 reads DFQATT; CDR2 reads SNEGSKA (reference sequence). The CDR3 sequence is 17 residues long.

With respect to this clonotype: A clone one base away is much larger, so this may be a read error. The rearrangement joins TRBV9 to TRBJ2-1; no clear D gene. The CDR3 totals 13 residues. CDR1 and CDR2 from the germline V gene are SGDLS and YYNGEE. CDR3 DNA: TGTGCCAGCAGCCCTTCTCATTACAATGTGCAGTTCTTC. It encodes CASSPSHYNVQFF.

This clonotype has at least ten counts. The J gene is TRBJ2-7, the V gene TRBV20-1, with TRBD1 identical over 7 bases. This CDR3 is built from 13 residues. CDR1 and CDR2 (germline): DFQATT, SNEGSKA (reference sequence). The junction had 6 bases not matched to a gene; V was cut back by 6 bases and J by 1 base. The CDR3: CSAEPGGSYEQYF. CDR3 nucleotides: TGCAGTGCCGAACCAGGGGGTTCCTACGAGCAGTACTTC.

This clonotype has only a few counts. The chain carries TRBV28 and TRBJ2-7; TRBD2 might be the D (5 bases). V lost 6 bases and J 1 base, leaving 16 bases between the germline ends. This CDR3 spans 15 amino acids. Germline assignment: CDR1 MDHEN and CDR2 SYDVKM. Here the CDR3 DNA reads TGTGCCAGCAGCCCCCAGGAGGCTGGTTCCTACGAGCAGTACTTC. Translating gives CASSPQEAGSYEQYF.